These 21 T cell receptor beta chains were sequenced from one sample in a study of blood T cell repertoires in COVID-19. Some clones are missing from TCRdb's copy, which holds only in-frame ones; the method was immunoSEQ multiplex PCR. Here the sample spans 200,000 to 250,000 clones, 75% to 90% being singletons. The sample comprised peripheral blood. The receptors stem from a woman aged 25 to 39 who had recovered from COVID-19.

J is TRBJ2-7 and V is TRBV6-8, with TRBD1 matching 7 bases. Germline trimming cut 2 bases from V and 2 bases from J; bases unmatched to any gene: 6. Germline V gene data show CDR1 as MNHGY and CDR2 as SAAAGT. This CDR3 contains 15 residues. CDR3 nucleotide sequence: TGTGCCAGCAGTTACCGACAGGGAACAGCCTACGAGCAGTACTTC. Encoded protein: CASSYRQGTAYEQYF.

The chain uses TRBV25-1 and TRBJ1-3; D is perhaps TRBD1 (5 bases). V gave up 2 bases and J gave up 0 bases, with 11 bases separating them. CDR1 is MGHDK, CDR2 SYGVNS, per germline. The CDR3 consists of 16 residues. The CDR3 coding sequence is TGTGCCAGCAGTGAAAGGAGGGGCCCCTCTGGAAACACCATATATTTT. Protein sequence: CASSERRGPSGNTIYF.

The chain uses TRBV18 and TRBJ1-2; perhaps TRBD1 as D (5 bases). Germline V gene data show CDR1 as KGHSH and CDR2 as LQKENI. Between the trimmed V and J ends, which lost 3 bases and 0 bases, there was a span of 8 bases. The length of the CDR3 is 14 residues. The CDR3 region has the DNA TGTGCCAGCTCACCCGGGACTTCTAACTATGGCTACACCTTC. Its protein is CASSPGTSNYGYTF.

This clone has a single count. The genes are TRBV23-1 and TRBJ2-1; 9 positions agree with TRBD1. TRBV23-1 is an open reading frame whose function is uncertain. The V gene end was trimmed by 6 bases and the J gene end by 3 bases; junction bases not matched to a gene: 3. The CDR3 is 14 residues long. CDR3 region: CASRPGQGYNEQFF. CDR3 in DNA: TGCGCCAGCAGACCGGGACAGGGCTACAATGAGCAGTTCTTC.

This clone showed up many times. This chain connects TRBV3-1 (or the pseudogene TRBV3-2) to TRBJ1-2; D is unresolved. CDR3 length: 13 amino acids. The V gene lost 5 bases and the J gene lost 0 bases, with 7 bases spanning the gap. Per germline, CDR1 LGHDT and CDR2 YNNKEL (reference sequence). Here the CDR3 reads CASSVTPNYGYTF. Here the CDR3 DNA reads TGTGCCAGCAGCGTTACTCCTAACTATGGCTACACCTTC.

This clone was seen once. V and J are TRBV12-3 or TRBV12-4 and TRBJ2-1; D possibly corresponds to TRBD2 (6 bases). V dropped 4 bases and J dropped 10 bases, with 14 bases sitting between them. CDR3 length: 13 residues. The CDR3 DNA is TGTGCCAGCAGTTGGGGACTCCTTCGAGAGCAGTTCTTC. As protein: CASSWGLLREQFF.

This chain's CDR3 is CASSSRPSLGEQYF. In nucleotides, the CDR3 is TGTGCCAGCAGTTCCCGACCTAGTCTGGGCGAGCAGTACTTC. The V and J genes are TRBV6-5 and TRBJ2-7; D gene uncertain. V was trimmed by 4 bases and J by 6 bases, leaving 16 bases between them. In germline, CDR1 is MNHEY, CDR2 SVGAGI. The CDR3 has 14 amino acids.

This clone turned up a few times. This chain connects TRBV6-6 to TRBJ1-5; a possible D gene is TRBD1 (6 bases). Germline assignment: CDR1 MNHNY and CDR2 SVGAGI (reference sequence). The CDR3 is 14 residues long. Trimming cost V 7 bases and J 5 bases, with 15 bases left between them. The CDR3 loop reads CASNGDKRDQPQHF. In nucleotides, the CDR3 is TGTGCCAGCAATGGGGACAAGAGGGATCAGCCCCAGCATTTT.

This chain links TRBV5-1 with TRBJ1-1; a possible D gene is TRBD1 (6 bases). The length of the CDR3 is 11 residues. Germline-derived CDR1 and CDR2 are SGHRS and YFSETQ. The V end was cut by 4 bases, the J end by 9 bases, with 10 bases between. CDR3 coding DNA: TGCGCCAGCAGCGAACAGGGACAAGCTTTCTTT. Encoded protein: CASSEQGQAFF. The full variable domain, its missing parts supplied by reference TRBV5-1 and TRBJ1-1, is KAGVTQTPRYLIKTRGQQVTLSCSPISGHRSVSWYQQTPGQGLQFLFEYFSETQRNKGNFPGRFSGRQFSNSRSEMNVSTLELGDSALYLCASSEQGQAFFGQGTRLTVV.

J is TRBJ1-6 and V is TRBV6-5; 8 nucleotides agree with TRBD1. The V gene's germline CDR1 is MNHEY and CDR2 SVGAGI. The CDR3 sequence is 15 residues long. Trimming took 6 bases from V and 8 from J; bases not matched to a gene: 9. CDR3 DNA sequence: TGTGCCAGCAGCCCCGACAGGGGACGAGATTCACCCCTCCACTTT. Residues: CASSPDRGRDSPLHF.

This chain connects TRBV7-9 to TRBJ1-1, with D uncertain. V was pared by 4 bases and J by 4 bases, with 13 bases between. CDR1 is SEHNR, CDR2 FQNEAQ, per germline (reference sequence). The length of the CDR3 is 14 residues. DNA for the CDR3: TGTGCCAGCAGCTCGGCGGTATCGGGCACTGAAGCTTTCTTT. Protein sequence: CASSSAVSGTEAFF.

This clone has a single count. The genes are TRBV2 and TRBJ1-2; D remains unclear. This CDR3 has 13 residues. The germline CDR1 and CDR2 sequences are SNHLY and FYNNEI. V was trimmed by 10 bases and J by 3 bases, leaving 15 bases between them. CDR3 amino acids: CANPTPSDYGYTF. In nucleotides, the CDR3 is TGTGCCAACCCGACACCCTCGGACTATGGCTACACCTTC.

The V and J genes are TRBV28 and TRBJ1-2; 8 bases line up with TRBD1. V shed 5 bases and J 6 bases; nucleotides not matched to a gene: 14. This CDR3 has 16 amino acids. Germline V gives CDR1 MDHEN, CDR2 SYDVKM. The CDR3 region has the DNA TGTGCCAGCAGTCCCCAATGGACAGGGCTTAAGCATGGCTACACCTTC. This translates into CASSPQWTGLKHGYTF.

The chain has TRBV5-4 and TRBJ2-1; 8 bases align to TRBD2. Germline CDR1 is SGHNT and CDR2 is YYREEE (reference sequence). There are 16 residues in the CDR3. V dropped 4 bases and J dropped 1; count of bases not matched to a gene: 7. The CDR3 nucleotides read TGTGCCAGCAGCCCTCAAGCGGGGGTTTCCTACAATGAGCAGTTCTTC. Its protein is CASSPQAGVSYNEQFF.

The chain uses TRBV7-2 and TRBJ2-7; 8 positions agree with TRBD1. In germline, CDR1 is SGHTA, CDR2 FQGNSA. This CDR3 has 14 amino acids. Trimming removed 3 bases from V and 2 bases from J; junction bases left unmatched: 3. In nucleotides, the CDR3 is TGTGCCAGCAGCTTTACACAGGGGGCCTACGAGCAGTACTTC. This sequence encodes CASSFTQGAYEQYF.

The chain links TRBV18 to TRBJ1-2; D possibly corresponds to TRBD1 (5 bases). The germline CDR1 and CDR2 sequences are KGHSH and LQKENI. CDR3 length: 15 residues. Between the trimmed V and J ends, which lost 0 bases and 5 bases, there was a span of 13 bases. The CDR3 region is CASSPPTEDPYGYTF. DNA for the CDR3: TGTGCCAGCTCACCACCGACAGAGGACCCTTATGGCTACACCTTC.

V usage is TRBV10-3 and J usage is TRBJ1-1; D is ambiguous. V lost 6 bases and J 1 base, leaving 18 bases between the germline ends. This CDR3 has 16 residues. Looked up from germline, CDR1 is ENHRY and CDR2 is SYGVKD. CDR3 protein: CAISQDGAPGNTEAFF. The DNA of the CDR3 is TGTGCCATCAGCCAAGATGGAGCTCCTGGGAACACTGAAGCTTTCTTT.

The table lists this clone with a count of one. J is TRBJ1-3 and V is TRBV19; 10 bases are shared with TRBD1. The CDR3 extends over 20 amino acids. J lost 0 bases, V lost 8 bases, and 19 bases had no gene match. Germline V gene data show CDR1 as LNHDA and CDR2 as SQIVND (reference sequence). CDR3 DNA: TGTGCCAGTCCCCTAACCCGTATCCGGGACAGGGGCCACTCTGGAAACACCATATATTTT. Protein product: CASPLTRIRDRGHSGNTIYF.

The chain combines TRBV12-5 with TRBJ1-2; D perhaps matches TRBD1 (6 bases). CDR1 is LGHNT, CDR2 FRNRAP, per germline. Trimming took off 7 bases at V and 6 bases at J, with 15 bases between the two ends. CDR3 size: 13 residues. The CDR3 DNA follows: TGTGCTAGTGCTAAAACAGGGTTGGATGGCTACACCTTC. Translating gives CASAKTGLDGYTF.

The CDR3 protein is CASSHDIAGATRGELFF. The CDR3 DNA follows: TGCGCCAGCAGCCATGACATAGCGGGGGCTACTCGCGGGGAGCTGTTTTTT. The chain links TRBV4-3 to TRBJ2-2, with 9 bases matching TRBD2. V shed 3 bases, J shed 7 bases, and the junction held 12 bases outside the gene matches. CDR1 and CDR2 from the germline V gene are LGHNA and YSLEER. This CDR3 region has 17 residues.

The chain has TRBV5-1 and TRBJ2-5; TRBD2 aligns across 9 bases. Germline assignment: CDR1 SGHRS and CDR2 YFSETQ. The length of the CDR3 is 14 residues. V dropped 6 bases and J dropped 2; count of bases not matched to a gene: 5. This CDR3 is CASNLAGGQETQYF. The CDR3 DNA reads TGCGCCAGCAATTTGGCGGGGGGGCAAGAGACCCAGTACTTC.